This TCR beta chain was retrieved from a study of human T cells and chemical hapten exposure. Study as a whole: Alopecia areata, totalis or universalis affected patients, mainly female.

The CDR3 contains 15 residues. CDR1 and CDR2 (germline): SGHNT, YYREEE (reference sequence). Trimming at V came to 4 bases and at J to 5 bases, leaving 7 bases not matched to a gene. One entry per CDR3 protein, called by TCRdb with MiXCR from the RACE reads. The sample yields nearly 350,000 distinct CDR3 sequences, approximately 6.3% seen once. Documented time point: patch test 1, 2 weeks after DPC sensitization. Treatment described: therapeutic diphenylcyclopropenone sensitization with weekly scalp DPC. Sequenced here: whole blood, sampled in connection with sensitization to the hapten diphenylcyclopropenone (DPC). This sequence was found in a woman between 18 and 29 years old with alopecia areata. Some clones in this sample may be carry-over from other donors' samples. The chain recombines TRBV5-4 with TRBJ2-1, with 9 bases fitting TRBD2. The DNA of the CDR3 is TGTGCCAGCAGCCGCGGGGGGGCAAGCAACAATGAGCAGTTCTTC. Protein product: CASSRGGASNNEQFF.